Shown below are 19 T cell receptor beta chains from a single sample sequenced in a study of radiation and T cells in renal cell carcinoma. Clones were read by immunoSEQ multiplex PCR, and TCRdb kept only the in-frame ones, dropping some. The profile shows approximately 140,000 clones, 70% to 90% of them singletons. Time point specified: baseline pretreatment blood. Treatment defined: 15 Gy SBRT to primary tumor, nephrectomy 4 weeks later. Sequencing used blood, obtained from a patient whose treatment included radiotherapy and nephrectomy. Receptor source: a woman aged 45-59 years with renal cell carcinoma.

This sequence joins TRBV7-2 and TRBJ1-1; the D is unclear. Germline values: CDR1 SGHTA, CDR2 FQGNSA. This CDR3 contains 13 residues. V lost 3 bases, J lost 4 bases, and 9 bases lay in between. CDR3 bases: TGTGCCAGCAGCTTCTCGGGGAGCACTGAAGCTTTCTTT. Its protein product is CASSFSGSTEAFF.

The CDR3 region has the DNA TGTGCCAGCAGCATGGGACAGGGGGCCGGGGAGCTGTTTTTT. Protein product: CASSMGQGAGELFF. This chain uses TRBV5-6 with TRBJ2-2; 11 bases match TRBD1. This CDR3 spans 14 amino acids. CDR1 and CDR2 from the germline V gene are SGHDT and YYEEEE. After removal of 4 bases from V and 6 bases from J, the junction contained 2 bases not matched to a gene.

The V gene is TRBV7-7, the J gene TRBJ2-7; a possible D gene is TRBD1 (7 bases). The V end lost 0 bases, the J end lost 3 bases, and 12 bases lay between the germline ends. Germline V gives CDR1 SSHAT, CDR2 FNYEAQ (reference sequence). This CDR3 comprises 15 residues. CDR3 protein: CASSLADQGGYEQYF. The CDR3 nucleotides read TGTGCCAGCAGCTTAGCGGATCAGGGGGGCTACGAGCAGTACTTC.

The chain carries TRBV6-5 and TRBJ2-7; D uncertain. V was shortened by 2 bases and J by 4 bases, with 12 bases between the two germline ends. Looked up from germline, CDR1 is MNHEY and CDR2 is SVGAGI. The CDR3 has 14 amino acids. In nucleotides, the CDR3 is TGTGCCAGCAGTTACGTCCCAGACACGTACGAGCAGTACTTC. Amino acids: CASSYVPDTYEQYF.

The chain uses TRBV9 and TRBJ1-1, with a possible D match to TRBD1 (5 bases). The CDR3 loop spans 15 amino acids. Germline lookup yields CDR1 SGDLS and CDR2 YYNGEE. Trimming stripped 0 bases from V and 1 base from J, with 10 bases between. The CDR3 bases are TGTGCCAGCAGCGTAGCATCGGGGGGGAACACTGAAGCTTTCTTT. This sequence encodes CASSVASGGNTEAFF.

The J gene is TRBJ2-7, the V gene TRBV5-1; 9 bases are a match to TRBD2. Germline V gene sequence: CDR1 SGHRS, CDR2 YFSETQ. This CDR3 has 14 residues. Losses at the gene ends were 1 base for V and 5 bases for J; bases not matched to a gene: 4. The CDR3 DNA reads TGCGCCAGCAGCTTGAGCGGGGGGCTGAACGAGCAGTACTTC. As protein: CASSLSGGLNEQYF.

The chain has TRBV5-4 and TRBJ2-1, with TRBD2 identical over 10 bases. The CDR3 has 15 amino acids. V shed 1 base and J 8 bases; nucleotides not matched to a gene: 6. CDR1 SGHNT and CDR2 YYREEE come from the germline V gene (reference sequence). The CDR3 protein is CASSLRSGGFDEQFF. CDR3 coding DNA: TGTGCCAGCAGCTTGCGTAGCGGGGGGTTCGATGAGCAGTTCTTC.

CDR3 sequence (DNA): TGTGCCAGCAGCTCTGGACAGAGTGGGCAGCCCCAGCATTTT. Translating gives CASSSGQSGQPQHF. The rearrangement joins TRBV7-9 to TRBJ1-5; the D gene is possibly TRBD1 (6 bases). CDR1 and CDR2 from the germline V gene are SEHNR and FQNEAQ (reference sequence). The CDR3 loop spans 14 amino acids. V dropped 4 bases and J dropped 7 bases, with 14 bases sitting between them.

This chain uses TRBV25-1 with TRBJ1-4; maybe TRBD1 (6 bases). Germline CDR1 reads MGHDK; CDR2 reads SYGVNS. V lost 7 bases to trimming and J lost 7 bases, with 22 bases between them. This CDR3 region has 16 residues. The CDR3 DNA reads TGTGCCAGCATAAGGGGCCTCGGGGGGCAAGGTGAAAAACTGTTTTTT. This encodes CASIRGLGGQGEKLFF.

The rearrangement uses TRBV6-5 and TRBJ1-5; a weak D match, TRBD1 (5 bases). There are 14 residues in the CDR3. Trimming removed 6 bases from V and 2 bases from J, with 11 bases in between. Germline assignment: CDR1 MNHEY and CDR2 SVGAGI. The CDR3 bases are TGTGCCAGCAGGCCGGGACGTCGCAATCAGCCCCAGCATTTT. Its protein is CASRPGRRNQPQHF.

This sequence joins TRBV27 and TRBJ1-2, with TRBD1 as a possible D gene (5 bases). The V gene's germline CDR1 is MNHEY and CDR2 SMNVEV (reference sequence). This CDR3 is built from 14 residues. V was clipped by 3 bases and J by 8 bases, with 16 bases between them. CDR3 coding DNA: TGTGCCAGCAGTTTCAGGGAGAGGTCGGGCGGCTACACCTTC. Translation gives CASSFRERSGGYTF.

V usage is TRBV5-4 and J usage is TRBJ2-1; 12 bases map to TRBD2. J gave up 4 bases and V 4 bases, and 9 bases lay outside the gene matches. Germline lookup yields CDR1 SGHNT and CDR2 YYREEE (reference sequence). The CDR3 runs 17 residues. The CDR3 coding sequence is TGTGCCAGCAGCCCGGGACTAGCGGGTATAGCGTACAATGAGCAGTTCTTC. It codes for CASSPGLAGIAYNEQFF.

The chain combines TRBV7-2 with TRBJ2-7, with D unclear. The length of the CDR3 is 15 residues. CDR1 is SGHTA, CDR2 FQGNSA, per germline. Between the trimmed V and J ends, which lost 1 base and 0 bases, there was a span of 10 bases. CDR3 nucleotide sequence: TGTGCCAGCAGCTTAGGAGGACCGGACTCCTACGAGCAGTACTTC. Encoded protein: CASSLGGPDSYEQYF.

The V gene is TRBV7-9, the J gene TRBJ1-1; D is unclear. The CDR3 is 13 amino acids. Germline V gives CDR1 SEHNR, CDR2 FQNEAQ (reference sequence). V lost 5 bases and J lost 3, with 10 bases in between. CDR3 nucleotides: TGTGCCAGCAGCGCCCCGGGTGACACTGAAGCTTTCTTT. Its translation is CASSAPGDTEAFF.

This chain links TRBV2 with TRBJ2-5, with D possibly being TRBD1 (5 bases). The V end lost 3 bases, the J end lost 2 bases, and 7 bases lay between the germline ends. Germline V lookup: CDR1 SNHLY, CDR2 FYNNEI. This CDR3 has 13 residues. The DNA for the CDR3 is TGTGCCAGCAGTGATGACAGTCAAGAGACCCAGTACTTC. It is translated as CASSDDSQETQYF.

This chain joins TRBV7-2 and TRBJ1-5, with a tentative D call TRBD1 (5 bases). This CDR3 region has 13 residues. Trimming shortened V by 5 bases and J by 3 bases, and 8 bases separated the two germline ends. CDR1 is SGHTA and CDR2 is FQGNSA in the germline V gene. CDR3 nucleotides: TGTGCCAGCAGCCACGGGGCCAATCAGCCCCAGCATTTT. This encodes CASSHGANQPQHF.

The chain employs TRBV6-5 and TRBJ2-2; D not resolved. V was cut by 0 bases and J by 4 bases, with 9 bases left in between. CDR1 and CDR2 from the germline V gene are MNHEY and SVGAGI. This CDR3 is built from 15 residues. The CDR3 loop reads CASSYSRQTTGELFF. The CDR3 DNA follows: TGTGCCAGCAGTTACTCCCGACAAACCACCGGGGAGCTGTTTTTT.

The chain combines TRBV5-1 with TRBJ2-2; 9 bases match TRBD1. CDR1 and CDR2 from the germline V gene are SGHRS and YFSETQ. CDR3 length equals 17 residues. V shed 3 bases, J shed 6 bases, and the junction held 12 bases outside the gene matches. CDR3 DNA: TGCGCCAGCAGCTCCAGTCCCGGGACAGGGTTGTCCGGGGAGCTGTTTTTT. Protein sequence: CASSSSPGTGLSGELFF.

This clone has a handful of counts. V gene TRBV5-1 combines with J gene TRBJ2-3, with a possible D match to TRBD2 (6 bases). The CDR3 length is 15 residues. CDR1 is SGHRS, CDR2 YFSETQ, per germline. The ends were cut back, 0 bases at V and 2 bases at J, with 10 bases in the middle. CDR3: CASSLVEGHTDTQYF. The CDR3 bases are TGCGCCAGCAGCTTGGTGGAGGGCCACACAGATACGCAGTATTTT. Drawing the rest from reference TRBV5-1 and TRBJ2-3, the complete variable domain is KAGVTQTPRYLIKTRGQQVTLSCSPISGHRSVSWYQQTPGQGLQFLFEYFSETQRNKGNFPGRFSGRQFSNSRSEMNVSTLELGDSALYLCASSLVEGHTDTQYFGPGTRLTVL.